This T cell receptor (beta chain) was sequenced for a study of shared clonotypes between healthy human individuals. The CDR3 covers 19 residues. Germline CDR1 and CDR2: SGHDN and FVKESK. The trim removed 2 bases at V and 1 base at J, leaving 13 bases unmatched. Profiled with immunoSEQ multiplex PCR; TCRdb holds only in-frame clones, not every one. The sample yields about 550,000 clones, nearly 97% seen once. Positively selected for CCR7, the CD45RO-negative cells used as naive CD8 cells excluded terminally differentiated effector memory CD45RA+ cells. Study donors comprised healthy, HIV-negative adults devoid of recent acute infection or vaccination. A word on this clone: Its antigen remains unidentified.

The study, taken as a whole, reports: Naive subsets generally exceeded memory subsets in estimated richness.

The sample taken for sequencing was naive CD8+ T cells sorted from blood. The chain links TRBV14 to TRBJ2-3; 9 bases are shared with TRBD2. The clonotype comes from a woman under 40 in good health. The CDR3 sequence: CASSQTPWWTSAGTDTQYF. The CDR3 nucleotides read TGTGCCAGCAGCCAAACCCCGTGGTGGACTAGCGCGGGCACAGATACGCAGTATTTT.